Each of the 28 T cell receptor beta chains below was sequenced from the same sample in a study of CD8+CD57+ T cells in acquired aplastic anemia. Both TCR beta VDJ combination and CDR3 sequence profiling were carried out. Genomic DNA was the template for this profiling. TCRdb re-derived calls from the reads in MiXCR, one entry per CDR3 protein. The sample has approximately 180,000 distinct CDR3 sequences, roughly half seen once. It was patients with CD8+CD57+ cell expansion by flow cytometry who were chosen for sequencing. The sample taken for sequencing was sorted CD4+, CD8+, or CD8+CD57+ T cells (not recorded which) from PBMCs. Receptors originate from a human donor with aplastic anemia.

This clonotype showed up just once. This sequence joins TRBV9 and TRBJ1-3, with 9 nucleotides matching TRBD1. Germline trimming cut 4 bases from V and 4 bases from J; bases unmatched to any gene: 6. From germline, CDR1 is SGDLS and CDR2 YYNGEE. The CDR3 loop spans 15 amino acids. The CDR3 protein is CASSQGTGPGNTIYF. For the CDR3, the DNA is TGTGCCAGCAGCCAAGGGACAGGGCCCGGAAACACCATATATTTT.

V and J are TRBV19 and TRBJ1-3, with a possible D match to TRBD1 (5 bases). CDR1 and CDR2 from the germline V gene are LNHDA and SQIVND (reference sequence). The CDR3 runs 14 residues. The V end lost 9 bases, the J end lost 0 bases, and 12 bases lay between the germline ends. CDR3 sequence reads: CASHDSRSGNTIYF. In DNA form, the CDR3 reads TGTGCCAGCCACGACAGCCGCTCTGGAAACACCATATATTTT.

This clonotype was seen once. The genes are TRBV10-3 and TRBJ1-4; D possibly corresponds to TRBD1 (6 bases). V was cut by 9 bases and J by 6 bases, with 20 bases left in between. CDR1 and CDR2 (germline): ENHRY, SYGVKD. There are 15 residues in the CDR3. The CDR3 DNA reads TGTGCCATATCTGAAGCTAGGGGGTCTTATGAAAAACTGTTTTTT. Protein product: CAISEARGSYEKLFF.

This rearrangement joins TRBV6-1 to TRBJ2-3, with D possibly matching TRBD1 (7 bases). The length of the CDR3 is 14 residues. The germline V gene encodes CDR1 MNHNS and CDR2 SASEGT. V was clipped by 8 bases and J by 2 bases, with 14 bases between them. CDR3 in DNA: TGTGCCAGCCGTGGCAGGGGGGTCACAGATACGCAGTATTTT. It translates to CASRGRGVTDTQYF.

This rearrangement joins TRBV27 to TRBJ2-5; 12 bases are a match to TRBD2. There are 14 residues in the CDR3. Germline CDR1 reads MNHEY; CDR2 reads SMNVEV (reference sequence). V lost 5 bases and J lost 10; bases outside the gene matches: 8. CDR3 nucleotides: TGTGCCAGCAGTCCTCTAGCGGGGGGGCCGGACCAGTACTTC. Its translation is CASSPLAGGPDQYF.

This clonotype was picked up many times. This CDR3 is CASSRLAGAYEQYF. The CDR3 bases are TGTGCCAGTAGTAGACTAGCGGGCGCCTACGAGCAGTACTTC. V gene TRBV19 combines with J gene TRBJ2-7; 10 bases align to TRBD2. Germline values: CDR1 LNHDA, CDR2 SQIVND (reference sequence). The V gene end was trimmed by 4 bases and the J gene end by 2 bases; junction bases not matched to a gene: 2. The CDR3 runs 14 residues.

V usage is TRBV25-1 and J usage is TRBJ2-7; maybe TRBD2 (6 bases). Trimming pared 8 bases from V and 1 base from J, leaving 6 bases between. The CDR3 is made up of 11 amino acids. CDR1 MGHDK and CDR2 SYGVNS come from the germline V gene. CDR3 bases: TGTGCCAGCGGGGGGTCCTACGAGCAGTACTTC. Protein: CASGGSYEQYF.

This clonotype has at least ten counts. The chain couples TRBV19 to TRBJ1-5; D might be TRBD1 (5 bases). Germline V CDR1 and CDR2: LNHDA, SQIVND (reference sequence). Trimming removed 4 bases at V and 11 bases at J, with 15 bases between. This CDR3 spans 13 amino acids. CDR3 in amino acids: CASSNQRGLAQHF. CDR3 bases: TGTGCCAGTAGTAACCAAAGGGGCCTGGCCCAGCATTTT.

The rearrangement links TRBV10-3 to TRBJ2-2; the match to TRBD2 covers 8 bases. The trim removed 11 bases at V and 4 bases at J, leaving 9 bases unmatched. CDR1 is ENHRY, CDR2 SYGVKD, per germline. The length of the CDR3 is 14 residues. The CDR3 is CAALRLAGTGELFF. In nucleotides, the CDR3 is TGTGCCGCCCTTCGGCTAGCGGGCACCGGGGAGCTGTTTTTT.

The V call is TRBV7-2, the J call TRBJ2-2; the D is unclear. This CDR3 is built from 14 residues. V gave up 2 bases and J gave up 6 bases, with 10 bases separating them. Germline V CDR1 and CDR2: SGHTA, FQGNSA. The DNA of the CDR3 is TGTGCCAGCAGCTTACTGAAAGGATCCGGGGAGCTGTTTTTT. It codes for CASSLLKGSGELFF.

The rearrangement joins TRBV6-1 to TRBJ2-1; 15 nucleotides line up with TRBD2. Germline V gene lookup returns CDR1 MNHNS and CDR2 SASEGT. This CDR3 contains 16 residues. Germline trimming cut 6 bases from V and 6 bases from J; bases unmatched to any gene: 6. As DNA, the CDR3 is TGTGCCAGCAGGCCGGGACTAGCGGGGGGCCCCAATGAGCAGTTCTTC. This codes for CASRPGLAGGPNEQFF.

This clonotype showed up just a few times. The CDR3 loop is CASTNGNGYTF. The CDR3 DNA is TGTGCCAGCACCAATGGGAACGGCTACACCTTC. The chain carries TRBV9 and TRBJ1-2; D gene ambiguous. Germline loops: CDR1 SGDLS, CDR2 YYNGEE. The length of the CDR3 is 11 residues. The V gene lost 6 bases and the J gene lost 8 bases, with 11 bases spanning the gap.

V usage is TRBV19 and J usage is TRBJ2-7; TRBD2 agrees at 11 bases. Germline V gene lookup returns CDR1 LNHDA and CDR2 SQIVND (reference sequence). CDR3 size: 15 residues. J was trimmed by 5 bases and V by 7 bases; bases with no gene match: 10. The CDR3 nucleotides are TGTGCCAGTACCTCCCGGGCACTAGCGGGAGACGAGCAGTACTTC. Translation: CASTSRALAGDEQYF.

This chain connects TRBV29-1 to TRBJ1-1; no clear D. This CDR3 is built from 14 residues. CDR1 is SQVTM, CDR2 ANQGSEA, per germline. V was pared by 6 bases and J by 4 bases, with 18 bases between. The CDR3 DNA reads TGCAGCGTCCTCCCAGCGGATATGGTCACTGAAGCTTTCTTT. It is translated as CSVLPADMVTEAFF.

This rearrangement joins TRBV10-3 to TRBJ1-1; 7 nucleotides match TRBD1. This CDR3 is 14 amino acids long. With 6 bases clipped from V and 5 bases from J, the junction kept 9 bases outside the gene matches. Germline V gene lookup returns CDR1 ENHRY and CDR2 SYGVKD. CDR3 sequence (DNA): TGTGCCATCAGGCCACAGGGGCAGGGTACTGAAGCTTTCTTT. It codes for CAIRPQGQGTEAFF.

Turning to this clonotype: A much more abundant neighbour one base away suggests this may be a read error. V usage is TRBV7-2 and J usage is TRBJ1-2; the D is unclear. This CDR3 has 14 residues. CDR1 is SGHTA and CDR2 is FQGNSA in the germline V gene. The CDR3 protein is CASSLEAGFYGYAF. CDR3 DNA: TGTGCCAGCAGCTTAGAAGCAGGCTTCTATGGCTACGCCTTC.

V and J are TRBV7-2 and TRBJ2-7; D gene unclear. V was shortened by 5 bases and J by 3 bases, with 8 bases between the two germline ends. Per the germline V gene, CDR1 is SGHTA and CDR2 is FQGNSA. The length of the CDR3 is 12 residues. The CDR3 here is CASSEHSYEQYF. The CDR3 DNA reads TGTGCCAGCAGCGAACACAGCTACGAGCAGTACTTC.

The rearrangement uses TRBV7-2 and TRBJ2-7; 10 positions match TRBD2. V dropped 5 bases and J dropped 2; count of bases not matched to a gene: 3. Germline V gives CDR1 SGHTA, CDR2 FQGNSA. The CDR3 is made up of 14 amino acids. CDR3 sequence: CASSRTSGPYEQYF. The CDR3 nucleotides are TGTGCCAGCAGCAGGACTAGCGGACCCTACGAGCAGTACTTC. The full variable domain, its missing parts supplied by reference TRBV7-2 and TRBJ2-7, is GAGVSQSPSNKVTEKGKDVELRCDPISGHTALYWYRQSLGQGLEFLIYFQGNSAPDKSGLPSDRFSAERTGGSVSTLTIQRTQQEDSAVYLCASSRTSGPYEQYFGPGTRLTVT.

This chain links TRBV24-1 with TRBJ1-5; 7 bases match TRBD1. Looked up from germline, CDR1 is KGHDR and CDR2 is SFDVKD. The CDR3 consists of 16 residues. J lost 3 bases, V lost 2 bases, and 6 bases had no gene match. CDR3 DNA: TGTGCCACCAGTGATTCACGTACAGGGGTCAATCAGCCCCAGCATTTT. Protein product: CATSDSRTGVNQPQHF.

This clonotype was seen only a few times. At one of its ends the junction is not consistent with the germline gene, which may arise from a read error. V and J are TRBV7-7 and TRBJ2-5, with D unresolved. The CDR3 totals 13 residues. Germline-derived CDR1 and CDR2 are SSHAT and FNYEAQ (reference sequence). CDR3 DNA sequence: TGTGCTAGCAGCTTAGTGCAAGGAGAGACCCAGTACTTC. This sequence encodes CASSLVQGETQYF.

The genes are TRBV11-1 and TRBJ2-3; 14 bases are shared with TRBD2. V gave up 5 bases and J gave up 1 base; unmatched junction bases: 8. Germline V CDR1 and CDR2: SGHAT, FQDESV (reference sequence). The CDR3 loop spans 18 amino acids. CDR3 residues: CASSKGLAGASGTDTQYF. CDR3 sequence (DNA): TGTGCCAGCAGCAAGGGACTAGCGGGGGCAAGTGGCACAGATACGCAGTATTTT.

CDR3 coding DNA: TGCGCCAGCAGCCAGAGGGATACGGGGAGAGATACGCAGTATTTT. The encoded protein is CASSQRDTGRDTQYF. The chain uses TRBV4-3 and TRBJ2-3; D is perhaps TRBD2 (5 bases). Germline values: CDR1 LGHNA, CDR2 YSLEER. This CDR3 is built from 15 residues. V was clipped by 3 bases and J by 5 bases, with 15 bases between them.

Comment on this clonotype: The junction does not match germline at one end; this may be a read error. The chain couples TRBV6-1 to TRBJ1-4, with no clear D. Germline V CDR1 and CDR2: MNHNS, SASEGT. The CDR3 spans 18 residues. The CDR3 spells CASSAKGYPGLSNENLFF. The CDR3 DNA sequence: TGTGCCAGCAGTGCTAAAGGATATCCCGGACTATCTAATGAAAATCTGTTTTTT.

The V call is TRBV15, the J call TRBJ2-1; D is tentatively TRBD1 or TRBD2 (5 bases each). Germline V lookup: CDR1 LNHNV, CDR2 YYDKDF (reference sequence). There are 15 residues in the CDR3. Trimming left V 3 bases short and J 8 bases short, with 17 bases between. The CDR3 DNA sequence: TGTGCCACCAGCAGCGGTTGGGGGTCCAAGGATGAGCAGTTCTTC. It specifies CATSSGWGSKDEQFF. Drawing the rest from reference TRBV15 and TRBJ2-1, the complete variable domain is DAMVIQNPRYQVTQFGKPVTLSCSQTLNHNVMYWYQQKSSQAPKLLFHYYDKDFNNEADTPDNFQSRRPNTSFCFLDIRSPGLGDTAMYLCATSSGWGSKDEQFFGPGTRLTVL.

This chain joins TRBV20-1 and TRBJ2-1; 9 nucleotides line up with TRBD1. The CDR3 runs 13 residues. The germline CDR1 and CDR2 sequences are DFQATT and SNEGSKA (reference sequence). V was pared by 4 bases and J by 4 bases, with 2 bases of the junction left unmatched. The CDR3 DNA reads TGCAGTGCTACGACAGGGGGGTACAATGAGCAGTTCTTC. This sequence encodes CSATTGGYNEQFF.

This clonotype came up once. The chain joins TRBV25-1 to TRBJ2-1; 14 positions agree with TRBD2. V was clipped by 6 bases and J by 12 bases; unmatched bases: 19. The CDR3 covers 18 residues. The germline V gene encodes CDR1 MGHDK and CDR2 SYGVNS. The CDR3 coding sequence is TGTGCCAGCAGACCCGGGACTAGCGGGGGAGACGGCAATGAGTGGCAGTTCTTC. Translating it yields CASRPGTSGGDGNEWQFF.

V and J are TRBV6-4 and TRBJ2-3, with 7 bases identical to TRBD1. Per the germline V gene, CDR1 is MRHNA and CDR2 is SNTAGT. V was pared by 2 bases and J by 5 bases, with 10 bases of the junction left unmatched. This CDR3 comprises 16 residues. The CDR3 bases are TGTGCCAGCAGTGACCCTATGGGGGACAGTCGAGATACGCAGTATTTT. Translation: CASSDPMGDSRDTQYF.

The J gene is TRBJ2-7, the V gene TRBV7-8; D tentatively reads TRBD1 or TRBD2 (7 bases each). V was pared by 5 bases and J by 5 bases, with 16 bases between. The germline V gene encodes CDR1 SGHVS and CDR2 FQNEAQ. The CDR3 has 14 residues. Here the CDR3 reads CASSPWGGGNEQYF. CDR3 nucleotide sequence: TGTGCCAGCAGCCCCTGGGGAGGGGGCAACGAGCAGTACTTC.